This is a list of T cell receptor beta chains from one sample in a study of cytomegalovirus exposure and HLA in healthy donors. Only in-frame clones appear in the TCRdb table, and some are missing; sequencing was by immunoSEQ multiplex PCR. The sample has 150,000 to 200,000 clones, roughly 88% seen once. Material for sequencing was PBMCs. The receptors come from a man in his fifties in good health and CMV-seropositive. Each CDR3 is given with its conserved first and last residue. The order of the fields is J gene, clone size, D gene, V gene, CDR3 protein, CDR3 DNA. D genes are given only for firm matches. Some rows have no size entry. The others give once, few or many, or a class for an expanded clone.

>TRBJ2-7|-|TRBD1|TRBV27
CASMSYYRGTYEQYF
TGTGCCAGCATGTCTTACTACAGGGGAACCTACGAGCAGTACTTC
>TRBJ2-2|-|-|TRBV9
CASSVELWAGPNTGELFF
TGTGCCAGCAGCGTAGAGCTGTGGGCGGGCCCGAACACCGGGGAGCTGTTTTTT
>TRBJ2-1|-|-|TRBV2
CASSSNEQFF
TGTGCCAGCAGTTCGAATGAGCAGTTCTTC
>TRBJ1-4|-|TRBD1|TRBV5-1
CASSVTQGKRDEKLFF
TGCGCCAGCAGCGTGACACAGGGGAAGCGGGATGAAAAACTGTTTTTT
>TRBJ2-3|-|TRBD1|TRBV5-4
CASSRGQGTTDTQYF
TGTGCCAGCAGCCGCGGACAGGGGACTACAGATACGCAGTATTTT
>TRBJ2-7|-|-|TRBV28
CASSLRGKQSYEQYF
TGTGCCAGCAGTTTAAGAGGGAAGCAATCCTACGAGCAGTACTTC
>TRBJ2-2|few|-|TRBV2
CASDNGGELFF
TGTGCCAGCGATAACGGCGGGGAGCTGTTTTTT
>TRBJ1-1|-|-|TRBV4-1
CASCPGMGTEAFF
TGCGCCAGTTGCCCAGGGATGGGCACTGAAGCTTTCTTT
>TRBJ1-3|-|-|TRBV5-1
CASSLATGSSGNTIYF
TGCGCCAGCAGCTTGGCCACAGGGTCCTCTGGAAACACCATATATTTT
>TRBJ2-7|-|-|TRBV14
CASSQDGLGGYEQYF
TGTGCCAGCAGCCAAGATGGTCTGGGAGGCTACGAGCAGTACTTC
>TRBJ2-3|-|TRBD2|TRBV5-4
CASSPENSGSITDTQYF
TGTGCCAGCAGCCCAGAAAATAGCGGGAGTATAACAGATACGCAGTATTTT
>TRBJ2-5|-|-|TRBV27
CASSSPGHQQETQYF
TGTGCCAGCAGTTCACCGGGACACCAGCAAGAGACCCAGTACTTC
>TRBJ1-2|once|-|TRBV5-4
CASTNRASYGYTF
TGTGCCAGCACAAACAGGGCCAGCTATGGCTACACCTTC
>TRBJ2-1|-|-|TRBV2
CASRGASGIEQFF
TGTGCCAGCAGGGGGGCTAGCGGTATAGAGCAGTTCTTC
>TRBJ2-1|-|TRBD2|TRBV5-6
CASSLIPSGRAWGYNEQFF
TGTGCCAGCAGCTTGATCCCTAGCGGGAGGGCCTGGGGCTACAATGAGCAGTTCTTC
>TRBJ2-1|-|-|TRBV11-3
CASTRGRGNNEQFF
TGTGCCAGCACTAGGGGTCGGGGGAACAATGAGCAGTTCTTC
>TRBJ2-2|-|TRBD1|TRBV6-5
CASSFGTGGPGELFF
TGTGCCAGCAGCTTCGGGACAGGGGGCCCCGGGGAGCTGTTTTTT
>TRBJ2-5|-|-|TRBV10-1
CASSLAPGETQYF
TGCGCCAGCTCCCTGGCCCCAGGAGAGACCCAGTACTTC
>TRBJ1-3|once|TRBD1|TRBV9
CASSVGTGASSGNTIYF
TGTGCCAGCAGCGTCGGGACAGGGGCCAGCTCTGGAAACACCATATATTTT
>TRBJ2-2|few|-|TRBV7-2
CASSAPGTRELFF
TGTGCCAGCAGCGCCCCCGGGACAAGGGAGCTGTTTTTT
>TRBJ1-3|-|TRBD1|TRBV27
CASSDRDPGNTIYF
TGTGCCAGCAGTGACAGGGACCCTGGAAACACCATATATTTT
>TRBJ1-1|-|-|TRBV4-1
CASRERTAMNTEAFF
TGCGCCAGCAGAGAACGGACAGCCATGAACACTGAAGCTTTCTTT
>TRBJ1-2|-|-|TRBV19
CASSPRQGNYGYTF
TGTGCCAGTAGTCCAAGGCAGGGTAACTATGGCTACACCTTC
>TRBJ1-4|once|-|TRBV11-2
CASSFGTNEKLFF
TGTGCCAGCAGCTTCGGAACTAATGAAAAACTGTTTTTT
>TRBJ1-2|-|TRBD1|TRBV4-1
CASSHVPGQGSVYTF
TGCGCCAGCAGCCATGTCCCGGGACAGGGCTCTGTCTACACCTTC
>TRBJ1-1|few|TRBD1|TRBV10-3
CAISGDRGVTEAFF
TGTGCCATCAGTGGGGACAGGGGGGTTACTGAAGCTTTCTTT
>TRBJ2-3|-|TRBD2|TRBV5-1
CASSPGLAGGTDTQYF
TGCGCCAGCAGCCCGGGACTAGCGGGAGGGACAGATACGCAGTATTTT
>TRBJ2-2|-|-|TRBV5-1
CASSLVQRYTGELFF
TGCGCCAGCAGCTTGGTCCAGCGCTACACCGGGGAGCTGTTTTTT
>TRBJ1-1|-|-|TRBV18
CASSPMTDMNTEAFF
TGTGCCAGCTCACCAATGACAGACATGAACACTGAAGCTTTCTTT
>TRBJ1-1|-|TRBD1|TRBV28
CASSLTGANTEAFF
TGTGCCAGCAGTCTGACAGGGGCCAACACTGAAGCTTTCTTT
>TRBJ2-3|-|-|TRBV4-1
CASSQAAGTSTDTQYF
TGCGCCAGCAGCCAAGCCGCGGGGACTAGCACAGATACGCAGTATTTT
>TRBJ1-2|-|-|TRBV19
CASRGESGGIIYNYGYTF
TGTGCCAGTAGGGGGGAGTCGGGGGGAATTATATATAACTATGGCTACACCTTC
>TRBJ2-3|-|-|TRBV5-5
CASSEADTQYF
TGTGCCAGCAGCGAGGCAGATACGCAGTATTTT
>TRBJ1-1|-|TRBD1|TRBV2
CASRRISTGGTEAFF
TGTGCCAGCAGGAGGATCTCGACAGGGGGCACTGAAGCTTTCTTT
>TRBJ1-4|-|TRBD1|TRBV4-2
CASSRVTGTGDEKLFF
TGTGCCAGCAGCCGCGTTACCGGGACAGGGGATGAAAAACTGTTTTTT
>TRBJ1-1|-|-|TRBV6-5
CASSEARAAEAFF
TGTGCCAGCAGTGAAGCCAGGGCTGCTGAAGCTTTCTTT
>TRBJ1-1|-|-|TRBV11-2
CASSLGAGDTEAFF
TGTGCCAGCAGCTTAGGGGCAGGGGACACTGAAGCTTTCTTT
>TRBJ2-7|-|TRBD2|TRBV5-4
CASSLAGASSYEQYF
TGTGCCAGCAGCTTAGCGGGGGCGAGCTCCTACGAGCAGTACTTC
>TRBJ2-1|-|TRBD2|TRBV7-9
CASTPSGRAAYNEQFF
TGTGCCAGCACCCCTTCCGGGAGGGCCGCCTACAATGAGCAGTTCTTC
>TRBJ2-5|-|-|TRBV27
CASSAGGLSGKTQYF
TGTGCCAGCAGCGCCGGCGGACTTTCGGGAAAGACCCAGTACTTC
>TRBJ1-6|once|-|TRBV19
CASSRTPGQINSPLHF
TGTGCCAGTAGTAGGACACCGGGACAAATTAATTCACCCCTCCACTTT
>TRBJ1-1|-|-|TRBV5-1
CASSFQAGNPNTEAFF
TGCGCCAGCAGCTTCCAAGCCGGGAATCCGAACACTGAAGCTTTCTTT
>TRBJ2-7|-|TRBD2|TRBV19
CASSAGLAGSYEQYF
TGTGCCAGTAGTGCCGGACTAGCGGGGTCCTACGAGCAGTACTTC
>TRBJ1-2|-|TRBD1|TRBV5-1
CASSSGQGAYGYTF
TGCGCCAGCAGCTCGGGACAGGGGGCATATGGCTACACCTTC
>TRBJ1-2|-|TRBD1|TRBV4-2
CASSQEFGTGRGYTF
TGTGCCAGCAGCCAAGAATTTGGGACAGGGCGAGGCTACACCTTC
>TRBJ2-1|few|TRBD1|TRBV12-5
CASGLVKGQGAYNEQFF
TGTGCTAGTGGTTTGGTAAAGGGACAGGGGGCCTACAATGAGCAGTTCTTC
>TRBJ1-5|-|-|TRBV5-1
CASSPGHLSSNQPQHF
TGCGCCAGCAGCCCGGGACACCTTTCTAGCAATCAGCCCCAGCATTTT